This TCR beta chain was identified during a study of blood T cell repertoires in COVID-19. V lost 2 bases, J lost 6 bases, and 6 bases stayed unmatched. From germline, CDR1 is MNHEY and CDR2 SVGAGI. CDR3 length: 16 amino acids. Using immunoSEQ multiplex PCR, the repertoire was profiled, and TCRdb retains in-frame clones only, with some absent. The sample yields about 250,000 clones, 75% to 90% seen once. The sample taken for sequencing was peripheral blood. The chain employs TRBV6-5 and TRBJ2-1, with 11 bases aligning to TRBD2. The TCR originated in a woman in her 30s with active or convalescent COVID-19. The CDR3 loop is CASSYGELAGVNEQFF. The CDR3 DNA is TGTGCCAGCAGTTACGGAGAACTAGCGGGGGTCAATGAGCAGTTCTTC.